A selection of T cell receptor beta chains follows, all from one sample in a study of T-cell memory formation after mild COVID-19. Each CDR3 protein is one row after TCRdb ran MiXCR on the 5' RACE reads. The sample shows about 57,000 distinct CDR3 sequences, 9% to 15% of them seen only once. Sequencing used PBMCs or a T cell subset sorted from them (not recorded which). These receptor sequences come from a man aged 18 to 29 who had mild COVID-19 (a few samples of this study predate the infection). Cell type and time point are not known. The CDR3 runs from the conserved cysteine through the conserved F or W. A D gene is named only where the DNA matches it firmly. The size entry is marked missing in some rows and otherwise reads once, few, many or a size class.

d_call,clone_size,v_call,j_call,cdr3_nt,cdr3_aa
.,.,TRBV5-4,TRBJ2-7,TGTGCCAGCAGATTCGGCCCAGGGGCCGGCGAGCAGTACTTC,CASRFGPGAGEQYF
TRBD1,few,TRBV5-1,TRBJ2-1,TGCGCCAGCAGCCCGGACTGGACAGGGTTGTTTGAGCAGTTCTTC,CASSPDWTGLFEQFF
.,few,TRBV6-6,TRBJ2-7,TGTGCCAGCAGTCTGACGTATCAAGGGGAGCAGTACTTC,CASSLTYQGEQYF
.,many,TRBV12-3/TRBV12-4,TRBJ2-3,TGTGCCAGCAGCCCAACTAGTGGTTCCGATACGCAGTATTTT,CASSPTSGSDTQYF
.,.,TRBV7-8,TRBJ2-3,TGTGCCAGCAGCCAAAACTTAGATACGCAGTATTTT,CASSQNLDTQYF
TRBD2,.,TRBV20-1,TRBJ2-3,TGCAGTGCGCGACTAGCGGGGGGGCGTTTAGATACGCAGTATTTT,CSARLAGGRLDTQYF
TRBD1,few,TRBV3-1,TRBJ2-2,TGTGCCAGCAGCCAGGCACCGGGACAGGGTATCGGGGAGCTGTTTTTT,CASSQAPGQGIGELFF
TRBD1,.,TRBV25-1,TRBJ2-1,TGTGCCAGCAGTGGTTCCGGGACAGCCTTAGAGGAGCAGTTCTTC,CASSGSGTALEEQFF
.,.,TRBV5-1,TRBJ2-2,TGCGCCAGCAGCCTACCCCAGGGGAGGTACACCGGGGAGCTGTTTTTT,CASSLPQGRYTGELFF
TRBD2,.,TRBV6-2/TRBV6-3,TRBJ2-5,TGTGCCAGCAGTCGCGGGGGGGGCTGGCCCCAAGAGACCCAGTACTTC,CASSRGGGWPQETQYF
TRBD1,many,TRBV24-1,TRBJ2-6,TGTGCCACCCAGGGGGCTGCTGGGGCCAACGTCCTGACTTTC,CATQGAAGANVLTF
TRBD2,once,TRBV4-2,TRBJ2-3,TGTGCCAGCAGCCAAGGGACTAGCGGGGGGGCAGATACGCAGTATTTT,CASSQGTSGGADTQYF
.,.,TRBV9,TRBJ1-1,TGTGCCAGCAGCGTCGGGGGGTATCCGAACACTGAAGCTTTCTTT,CASSVGGYPNTEAFF
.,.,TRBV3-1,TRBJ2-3,TGTGCCAGCAGCCCTGGAGATACGCAGTATTTT,CASSPGDTQYF
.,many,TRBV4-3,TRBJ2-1,TGCGCCAGCAGCCAAGATGGGAGTGAGCAGTTCTTC,CASSQDGSEQFF
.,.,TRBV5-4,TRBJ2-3,TGTGCCAGCAGCCGGGACTCCACAGATACGCAGTATTTT,CASSRDSTDTQYF
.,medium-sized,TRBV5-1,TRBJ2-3,TGCGCCAGCAGCTTGGGGCTAGCGACAGATACGCAGTATTTT,CASSLGLATDTQYF
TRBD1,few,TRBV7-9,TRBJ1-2,TGTGCCAGCTCCACCCGACAGGGGGAAAGCTACACCTTC,CASSTRQGESYTF
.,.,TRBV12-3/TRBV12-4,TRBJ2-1,TGTGCCAGCATGGATTCCCCCTCCTACAATGAGCAGTTCTTC,CASMDSPSYNEQFF
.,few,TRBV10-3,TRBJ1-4,TGTGCCATCAGTGACCCTACGACGGCGAATGAAAAACTGTTTTTT,CAISDPTTANEKLFF
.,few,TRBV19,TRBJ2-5,TGTGCCCCGTGGTGGTTGAAGACAGCCGGAGAGACCCAGTACTTC,CAPWWLKTAGETQYF
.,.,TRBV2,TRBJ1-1,TGTGCCAGCAGTGACCTTAGGCAGGGTCAAGGGGGCACTGAAGCTTTCTTT,CASSDLRQGQGGTEAFF
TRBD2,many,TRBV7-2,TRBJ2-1,TGTGCCAGCAGCTTAGCGGGTAGCGGGGGGACTTACAATGAGCAGTTCTTC,CASSLAGSGGTYNEQFF
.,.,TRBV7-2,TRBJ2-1,TGTGCCAGCACCCCAGGGTCGGGGTACAATGAGCAGTTCTTC,CASTPGSGYNEQFF
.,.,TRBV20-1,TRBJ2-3,TGCAGTGCGCCAGATTGGGATACGCAGTATTTT,CSAPDWDTQYF
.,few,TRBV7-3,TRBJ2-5,TGTGCCAGCAGCTCTCAATCGGCGACCCAGTACTTC,CASSSQSATQYF
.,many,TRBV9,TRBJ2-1,TGTGCCAGCAGCGTGGGCAGTGTACTTTACAATGAGCAGTTCTTC,CASSVGSVLYNEQFF
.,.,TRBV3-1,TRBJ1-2,TGTGCCAGCAGCCAAGTCGGAGGAGACTATGGCTACACCTTC,CASSQVGGDYGYTF
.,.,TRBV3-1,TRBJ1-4,TGTGCCAGCAGCCAAGACCTGGATGAAAAACTGTTTTTT,CASSQDLDEKLFF
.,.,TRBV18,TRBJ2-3,TGTGCCAGCTCGTTCCTGGGGGAAGGCAAAGATACGCAGTATTTT,CASSFLGEGKDTQYF
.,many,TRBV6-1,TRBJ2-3,TGTGCCAGCAGCGCCCGTGGGCCGGGGCCAGATACGCAGTATTTT,CASSARGPGPDTQYF
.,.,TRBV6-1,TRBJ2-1,TGTGCCAGCGATTCGAACCTTCGGCTCTACAATGAGCAGTTCTTC,CASDSNLRLYNEQFF
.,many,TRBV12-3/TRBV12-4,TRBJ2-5,TGTGCCAGCAGTTACAGGGCCATGGAGACCCAGTACTTC,CASSYRAMETQYF
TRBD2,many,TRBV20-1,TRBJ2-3,TGCAGTGCTAGAGTACTAGCGGGGGGAGCCCTCACAGATACGCAGTATTTT,CSARVLAGGALTDTQYF
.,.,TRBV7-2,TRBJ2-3,TGTGCCAGCAGCCCAGGGATCACAGATACGCAGTATTTT,CASSPGITDTQYF
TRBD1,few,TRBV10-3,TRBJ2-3,TGTGCCTCCCAGCCTCAGGGGGCAGATACGCAGTATTTT,CASQPQGADTQYF
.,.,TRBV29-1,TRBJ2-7,TGCAGCGTGGATACCTACTACGAGCAGTACTTC,CSVDTYYEQYF
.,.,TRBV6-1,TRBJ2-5,TGTGCCAGCAGTGAAAGGGGGAGGGAGTGGCAGACCCAGTACTTC,CASSERGREWQTQYF
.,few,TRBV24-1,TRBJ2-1,TGTGCCACCTCAGGTGGCGACCGAGAGCAGTTCTTC,CATSGGDREQFF
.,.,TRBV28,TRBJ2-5,TGTGCCAGCAGTGCGGACCTAACGGGGCTTAGGGAGACCCAGTACTTC,CASSADLTGLRETQYF
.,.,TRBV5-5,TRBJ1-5,TGTGCCAGCAGCTTGGGCAACTTTGATCAGCCCCAGCATTTT,CASSLGNFDQPQHF
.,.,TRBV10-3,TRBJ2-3,TGTGCCATCAGTGAGAGCCTAGCAAGGGATACGCAGTATTTT,CAISESLARDTQYF